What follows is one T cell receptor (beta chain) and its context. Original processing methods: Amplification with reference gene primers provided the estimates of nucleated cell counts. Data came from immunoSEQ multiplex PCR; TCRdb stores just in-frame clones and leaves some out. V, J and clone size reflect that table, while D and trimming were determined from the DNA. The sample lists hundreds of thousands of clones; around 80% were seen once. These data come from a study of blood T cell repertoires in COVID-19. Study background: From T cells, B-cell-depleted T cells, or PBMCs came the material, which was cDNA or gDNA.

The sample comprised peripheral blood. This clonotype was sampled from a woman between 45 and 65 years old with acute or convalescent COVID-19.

The CDR3 is CSVEYSWNTEAFF. In DNA, the CDR3 is TGCAGCGTTGAGTACAGTTGGAACACTGAAGCTTTCTTT. The J gene is TRBJ1-1, the V gene TRBV29-1; no clear D. V lost 3 bases and J 1 base, leaving 9 bases between the germline ends. The V gene's germline CDR1 is SQVTM and CDR2 ANQGSEA. The CDR3 runs to 13 residues.